These 20 T cell receptor beta chains came from one sample sequenced in a study of identical twins. TCRdb fed the 5' RACE reads into MiXCR, producing one record per CDR3 protein. Of more than 650,000 distinct CDR3 sequences listed, around 6.1% are singletons. The sample taken for sequencing was naive T cells sorted from blood. The source of these receptors is a man younger than 35 in good health.

This clonotype was counted at least ten times. The chain links TRBV12-3 or TRBV12-4 to TRBJ2-6; no firm D call. The ends were cut back, 7 bases at V and 3 bases at J, with 10 bases in the middle. The CDR3 runs 14 residues. For the CDR3, the DNA is TGTGCCAGCATTTCGGCGTATGGGGCCAACGTCCTGACTTTC. This codes for CASISAYGANVLTF.

This clonotype was seen ten or more times. The chain has TRBV10-3 and TRBJ2-4; TRBD1 agrees at 10 bases. With V trimmed by 10 bases and J by 1 base, 7 bases remained unmatched. The CDR3 is made up of 15 amino acids. From germline, CDR1 is ENHRY and CDR2 SYGVKD. DNA of the CDR3: TGTGCCACGACAGGGGGCGATGGGGCCAAAAACATTCAGTACTTC. Amino acids: CATTGGDGAKNIQYF.

This clonotype was counted at least ten times. The rearrangement uses TRBV3-1 and TRBJ2-7, with TRBD1 matching over 8 bases. CDR1 and CDR2 (germline): LGHDT, YNNKEL (reference sequence). The CDR3 is 14 residues long. J lost 2 bases, V lost 3 bases, and 3 bases had no gene match. This CDR3 is CASSHRGRTYEQYF. CDR3 coding DNA: TGTGCCAGCAGCCACAGGGGGCGAACCTACGAGCAGTACTTC.

Points on this clonotype: A much bigger clone sits one base away, suggesting this may be a read error. This rearrangement joins TRBV12-3 or TRBV12-4 to TRBJ2-7, with D unclear. Trimming stripped 6 bases from V and 4 bases from J, with 13 bases between. The CDR3 spans 13 residues. The CDR3 here is CASSQNQIYEQYF. The CDR3 DNA follows: TGTGCCAGCAGCCAAAACCAGATATACGAGCAGTACTTC.

This clonotype was seen many times. The chain combines TRBV20-1 with TRBJ1-1; D uncertain. Trimming cost V 0 bases and J 7 bases, with 18 bases left between them. The CDR3 is 15 amino acids. Germline loops: CDR1 DFQATT, CDR2 SNEGSKA (reference sequence). The CDR3 reads CSARDLYENMGEAFF. The CDR3 DNA reads TGCAGTGCTAGAGATCTCTACGAGAACATGGGTGAAGCTTTCTTT.

V and J are TRBV15 and TRBJ2-7; TRBD2 might be the D (5 bases). V gave up 0 bases and J gave up 6 bases, with 6 bases separating them. Per the germline V gene, CDR1 is LNHNV and CDR2 is YYDKDF (reference sequence). This CDR3 comprises 12 residues. As DNA, the CDR3 is TGTGCCACCAGCAGAGACGGAGGCGAGCAGTACTTC. This codes for CATSRDGGEQYF.

This clonotype was seen repeatedly, ten times or more. J is TRBJ2-3 and V is TRBV27; TRBD1 might be the D (6 bases). The CDR3 extends over 14 amino acids. Looked up from germline, CDR1 is MNHEY and CDR2 is SMNVEV (reference sequence). V was shortened by 5 bases and J by 4 bases, with 13 bases between the two germline ends. The CDR3 region is CASSGRGAPDTQYF. In DNA form, the CDR3 reads TGTGCCAGCAGTGGCAGGGGCGCACCAGATACGCAGTATTTT.

This clonotype showed up many times. The rearrangement joins TRBV12-5 to TRBJ1-4, with 7 bases lining up with TRBD1. The J segment lost 7 bases and the V segment lost 6 bases, leaving 11 bases of the junction unmatched. Germline V gene data show CDR1 as LGHNT and CDR2 as FRNRAP. The CDR3 is made up of 15 amino acids. The DNA for the CDR3 is TGTGCTAGTGGCCTTGGGACACCAGGGGGTGAAAAACTGTTTTTT. Protein product: CASGLGTPGGEKLFF.

The chain is built from TRBV10-2 and TRBJ2-7; 16 nucleotides agree with TRBD2. Germline lookup yields CDR1 WSHSY and CDR2 SAAADI. V shed 6 bases, J shed 2 bases, and the junction held 4 bases outside the gene matches. The CDR3 runs 16 residues. CDR3 sequence (DNA): TGCGCCAGCAGGGGGACTAGCGGGAGGGCCGCCTACGAGCAGTACTTC. As protein: CASRGTSGRAAYEQYF.

The chain links TRBV4-1 to TRBJ2-1; 7 nucleotides agree with TRBD2. The V and J ends lost 0 bases and 3 bases, in that order; junction bases with no gene match: 11. The germline V gene encodes CDR1 MGHRA and CDR2 YSYEKL. This CDR3 has 18 amino acids. CDR3 amino acids: CASSQDPLLATYYNEQFF. The CDR3 DNA reads as TGCGCCAGCAGCCAAGATCCATTACTAGCGACGTACTACAATGAGCAGTTCTTC.

This clonotype was seen many times. The V and J genes are TRBV7-9 and TRBJ2-3, with 8 bases matching TRBD2. Trimming removed 5 bases from V and 1 base from J; junction bases left unmatched: 8. Looked up from germline, CDR1 is SEHNR and CDR2 is FQNEAQ (reference sequence). This CDR3 has 16 amino acids. The CDR3 loop reads CASSQAAGGRTDTQYF. In DNA form, the CDR3 reads TGTGCCAGCAGCCAAGCCGCGGGAGGTCGCACAGATACGCAGTATTTT.

In this sample, this clonotype turned up many times. This rearrangement joins TRBV5-6 to TRBJ1-4, with D possibly TRBD1 on 5 matching bases. Trimming took off 0 bases at V and 8 bases at J, with 11 bases between the two ends. Germline lookup yields CDR1 SGHDT and CDR2 YYEEEE. The CDR3 covers 14 residues. CDR3 sequence reads: CASSLAGPGEKLFF. In DNA form, the CDR3 reads TGTGCCAGCAGCTTGGCGGGGCCTGGGGAAAAACTGTTTTTT.

Many counts were recorded for this clonotype. The chain couples TRBV6-4 to TRBJ2-1; TRBD2 matches 9 bases. This CDR3 has 15 amino acids. The germline CDR1 and CDR2 sequences are MRHNA and SNTAGT. Trimming cost V 4 bases and J 6 bases; bases outside gene matches: 7. CDR3 sequence: CASSVVAGASNEQFF. CDR3 DNA sequence: TGTGCCAGCAGTGTTGTAGCGGGAGCCAGCAATGAGCAGTTCTTC.

This chain uses TRBV6-1 with TRBJ2-7; D not resolved. This CDR3 has 12 residues. V lost 7 bases and J 4 bases, leaving 11 bases between the germline ends. Germline-derived CDR1 and CDR2 are MNHNS and SASEGT. In DNA form, the CDR3 reads TGTGCCAGCATGTCGAGGCGATACGAGCAGTACGTC. Its protein product is CASMSRRYEQYV.

This clonotype was recorded at least ten times. The rearrangement uses TRBV28 and TRBJ2-3, with TRBD2 matching 10 bases. After removal of 5 bases from V and 0 bases from J, the junction contained 5 bases not matched to a gene. This CDR3 spans 16 amino acids. Germline CDR1 is MDHEN and CDR2 is SYDVKM. The CDR3 bases are TGTGCCAGCAGTGGAGCGACTAGCGGGAGCACAGATACGCAGTATTTT. Amino acid sequence: CASSGATSGSTDTQYF.

This clonotype was detected ten times or more. The chain uses TRBV9 and TRBJ2-5, with D unclear. Trimming stripped 0 bases from V and 5 bases from J, with 8 bases between. In germline, CDR1 is SGDLS, CDR2 YYNGEE. The CDR3 sequence is 13 residues long. The CDR3 nucleotides are TGTGCCAGCAGCGTAGACCAGGCGGAGACCCAGTACTTC. It translates to CASSVDQAETQYF.

This clonotype was found a few times. This chain uses TRBV24-1 with TRBJ2-2; D call uncertain. The germline V gene has CDR1 KGHDR and CDR2 SFDVKD. The CDR3 sequence is 14 residues long. V lost 4 bases, J lost 6 bases, and 11 bases lay in between. DNA for the CDR3: TGTGCCACCAGTGAGCATCTGGGTTCCGGGGAGCTGTTTTTT. It specifies CATSEHLGSGELFF.

The genes are TRBV3-1 and TRBJ2-7, with 10 bases aligning to TRBD1. The V gene's germline CDR1 is LGHDT and CDR2 YNNKEL (reference sequence). This CDR3 comprises 17 residues. V was clipped by 4 bases and J by 0 bases; unmatched bases: 9. This CDR3 is CASSPRGTGASSYEQYF. The CDR3 DNA reads as TGTGCCAGCAGCCCGCGCGGGACAGGGGCCTCCTCCTACGAGCAGTACTTC.

This clonotype came up many times. This chain uses TRBV20-1 with TRBJ2-1; no clear D. This CDR3 region has 14 residues. Germline lookup yields CDR1 DFQATT and CDR2 SNEGSKA (reference sequence). Deletions cut 5 bases from V and 3 bases from J, with 14 bases between. The CDR3 sequence is CSARAPSFYNEQFF. The CDR3 nucleotides read TGCAGTGCTCGGGCTCCTTCTTTCTACAATGAGCAGTTCTTC.

This clonotype was recorded at least ten times. The genes are TRBV20-1 and TRBJ2-6; no reliable D call. Trimming stripped 5 bases from V and 1 base from J, with 21 bases between. Per the germline V gene, CDR1 is DFQATT and CDR2 is SNEGSKA (reference sequence). This CDR3 contains 18 residues. The CDR3 loop is CSALFRTRLISGANVLTF. In DNA form, the CDR3 reads TGCAGTGCTCTGTTCCGGACCCGGCTTATTTCTGGGGCCAACGTCCTGACTTTC.